This entry lists 26 T cell receptor beta chains sequenced from one sample in a study of blood T cell repertoires in COVID-19. The protocol was immunoSEQ multiplex PCR, while the TCRdb copy is restricted to in-frame clones and leaves out a portion. Altogether 150,000 to 200,000 clones are present, around 90% being singletons, with the ten largest covering roughly a sixth. Sequenced: peripheral blood. All receptors derive from a man in his 60s with active or convalescent COVID-19.

The CDR3 DNA reads as TGCGCCAGCAGCTTATTCCAGGGTTACAATGAGCAGTTCTTC. Its translation: CASSLFQGYNEQFF. The gene calls are TRBV5-1 and TRBJ2-1, with D perhaps matching TRBD1 (5 bases). CDR3 size: 14 residues. In germline, CDR1 is SGHRS, CDR2 YFSETQ. Trimming shortened V by 2 bases and J by 4 bases, and 10 bases separated the two germline ends. The full variable domain, rest sourced from reference TRBV5-1 and TRBJ2-1, is KAGVTQTPRYLIKTRGQQVTLSCSPISGHRSVSWYQQTPGQGLQFLFEYFSETQRNKGNFPGRFSGRQFSNSRSEMNVSTLELGDSALYLCASSLFQGYNEQFFGPGTRLTVL.

The gene calls are TRBV10-3 and TRBJ1-1, with 8 positions matching TRBD1. The CDR3 runs 15 residues. V shed 5 bases, J shed 3 bases, and the junction held 8 bases outside the gene matches. In germline, CDR1 is ENHRY, CDR2 SYGVKD. For the CDR3, the DNA is TGTGCCATCAGTCGACAGGGGCAGAGGGACACTGAAGCTTTCTTT. Translation: CAISRQGQRDTEAFF.

This clone was picked up one time. The rearrangement joins TRBV11-3 to TRBJ2-1, with 7 nucleotides matching TRBD2. The CDR3 sequence is 15 residues long. V gave up 0 bases and J gave up 2 bases; unmatched junction bases: 1. Germline V CDR1 and CDR2: SGHNT, YENEEA. As DNA, the CDR3 is TGTGCCAGCAGCTTAGAAGGGAGGGCCTACAATGAGCAGTTCTTC. Translation gives CASSLEGRAYNEQFF.

The V and J genes are TRBV30 and TRBJ1-4; 7 positions agree with TRBD1. From germline, CDR1 is GTSNPN and CDR2 SVGIG (reference sequence). CDR3 length equals 13 residues. The V and J ends lost 3 bases and 11 bases, in that order; junction bases with no gene match: 9. CDR3 residues: CAWSPGQTKKLFF. DNA for the CDR3: TGTGCCTGGAGCCCGGGACAGACCAAGAAACTGTTTTTT. Full variable domain (remainder filled in from reference TRBV30 and TRBJ1-4): SQTIHQWPATLVQPVGSPLSLECTVEGTSNPNLYWYRQAAGRGLQLLFYSVGIGQISSEVPQNLSASRPQDRQFILSSKKLLLSDSGFYLCAWSPGQTKKLFFGSGTQLSVL.

The rearrangement joins TRBV25-1 to TRBJ1-2; D remains unclear. V was cut by 2 bases and J by 4 bases, with 8 bases left in between. CDR1 is MGHDK, CDR2 SYGVNS, per germline. This CDR3 is built from 13 residues. The CDR3 is CASSEPGGYGYTF. CDR3 DNA sequence: TGTGCCAGCAGTGAACCCGGAGGCTATGGCTACACCTTC.

On this clone: Additional DNA sequences in this sample encode the identical CDR3. The V and J genes are TRBV6-1 and TRBJ1-1; D gene ambiguous. Germline V gene lookup returns CDR1 MNHNS and CDR2 SASEGT. There are 14 residues in the CDR3. Trimming stripped 3 bases from V and 0 bases from J, with 8 bases between. The CDR3 loop reads CASSDTVLNTEAFF. The CDR3 coding sequence is TGTGCCAGCAGTGATACAGTCCTGAACACTGAAGCTTTCTTT.

V usage is TRBV24-1 and J usage is TRBJ2-2, with 12 nucleotides matching TRBD2. V dropped 7 bases and J dropped 6; count of bases not matched to a gene: 2. CDR3 length: 14 amino acids. Germline-derived CDR1 and CDR2 are KGHDR and SFDVKD. The CDR3 DNA sequence: TGTGCCACCAGCGCTAGCGGGAGGGCCGGGGAGCTGTTTTTT. Translating it yields CATSASGRAGELFF.

This clone was recorded once. J is TRBJ2-1 and V is TRBV19; 7 positions match TRBD1. Germline loops: CDR1 LNHDA, CDR2 SQIVND (reference sequence). This CDR3 has 15 amino acids. Unmatched junction bases numbered 9, after V lost 6 bases and J lost 4 bases. The CDR3: CASRPEGDRYNEQFF. CDR3 in DNA: TGTGCCAGTAGACCCGAAGGGGACAGATACAATGAGCAGTTCTTC.

The chain has TRBV10-3 and TRBJ1-5; 8 nucleotides agree with TRBD1. Germline V gene lookup returns CDR1 ENHRY and CDR2 SYGVKD. The ends lost 3 bases at V and 7 bases at J; junction bases unmatched: 8. The CDR3 has 15 amino acids. The chain's CDR3 is CAISDGQGARQPQHF. DNA of the CDR3: TGTGCCATCAGTGATGGGCAGGGGGCTAGACAGCCCCAGCATTTT.

The chain employs TRBV6-5 and TRBJ1-4, with 8 nucleotides matching TRBD1. The CDR3 is made up of 14 amino acids. V lost 2 bases and J lost 8; bases outside the gene matches: 4. Germline CDR1 reads MNHEY; CDR2 reads SVGAGI. The CDR3 region is CASSYRQGWEKLFF. Written as DNA, the CDR3 is TGTGCCAGCAGTTACCGACAGGGGTGGGAAAAACTGTTTTTT.

The chain uses TRBV5-1 and TRBJ2-1; 10 bases map to TRBD2. CDR1 and CDR2 from the germline V gene are SGHRS and YFSETQ. Losses at the gene ends were 2 bases for V and 5 bases for J; bases not matched to a gene: 10. CDR3 size: 17 residues. CDR3 sequence reads: CASSFSSWTSGNNEQFF. For the CDR3, the DNA is TGCGCCAGCAGCTTTTCCTCCTGGACTAGCGGAAACAATGAGCAGTTCTTC.

The chain carries TRBV3-1 (or the pseudogene TRBV3-2) and TRBJ2-2; 7 positions agree with TRBD2. The germline gives CDR1 LGHDT, CDR2 YNNKEL (reference sequence). With V trimmed by 1 base and J by 4 bases, 6 bases remained unmatched. The CDR3 is made up of 16 amino acids. This CDR3 reads CASSQAGGFSTGELFF. In DNA form, the CDR3 reads TGTGCCAGCAGCCAAGCGGGGGGTTTCTCCACCGGGGAGCTGTTTTTT.

V is TRBV6-5 and J is TRBJ1-2; TRBD1 might be the D (6 bases). Between the trimmed V and J ends, which lost 8 bases and 4 bases, there was a span of 14 bases. CDR3 length: 13 residues. The germline gives CDR1 MNHEY, CDR2 SVGAGI. Written as DNA, the CDR3 is TGTGCCAGCGGGGGGGCAGTTCCCTATGGCTACACCTTC. Its protein product is CASGGAVPYGYTF.

This sequence joins TRBV10-1 and TRBJ2-7; 9 nucleotides align to TRBD1. CDR3 size: 13 residues. V shed 5 bases, J shed 3 bases, and the junction held 2 bases outside the gene matches. The germline V gene has CDR1 WNHNN and CDR2 SYGVQD (reference sequence). CDR3 sequence: CASSQDRGYEQYF. The CDR3 coding sequence is TGCGCCAGCAGTCAGGACAGGGGCTACGAGCAGTACTTC.

CDR3 nucleotides: TGTGCCTGGAGTGAGGGACAGGGCGTCAACATTCAGTACTTC. Translation gives CAWSEGQGVNIQYF. The V and J genes are TRBV30 and TRBJ2-4, with 9 bases fitting TRBD1. The junction had 5 bases not matched to a gene; V was cut back by 1 base and J by 7 bases. There are 14 residues in the CDR3. The germline CDR1 and CDR2 sequences are GTSNPN and SVGIG (reference sequence).

J is TRBJ2-1 and V is TRBV18, with 14 bases that match TRBD2. The CDR3 spans 19 residues. Germline V gene lookup returns CDR1 KGHSH and CDR2 LQKENI. J was trimmed by 9 bases and V by 0 bases; bases with no gene match: 13. CDR3 DNA sequence: TGTGCCAGCTCACCACCGGGACTAGCGGGAGTGGGTCTTGTAAGTGAGCAGTTCTTC. It translates to CASSPPGLAGVGLVSEQFF. The full variable domain, completed using reference TRBV18 and TRBJ2-1, is NAGVMQNPRHLVRRRGQEARLRCSPMKGHSHVYWYRQLPEEGLKFMVYLQKENIIDESGMPKERFSAEFPKEGPSILRIQQVVRGDSAAYFCASSPPGLAGVGLVSEQFFGPGTRLTVL.

The chain uses TRBV19 and TRBJ1-2; possible D gene TRBD1, 5 bases. Germline V gives CDR1 LNHDA, CDR2 SQIVND (reference sequence). The CDR3 is 13 residues long. The V and J ends lost 5 bases and 6 bases respectively, with 13 bases between them. The CDR3 nucleotides are TGTGCCAGTAGTCCGCGCACCAGGGATGGCTACACCTTC. Translated: CASSPRTRDGYTF. Drawing the rest from reference TRBV19 and TRBJ1-2, the complete variable domain is DGGITQSPKYLFRKEGQNVTLSCEQNLNHDAMYWYRQDPGQGLRLIYYSQIVNDFQKGDIAEGYSVSREKKESFPLTVTSAQKNPTAFYLCASSPRTRDGYTFGSGTRLTVV.

J is TRBJ1-2 and V is TRBV7-9, with TRBD1 as a possible D gene (6 bases). Germline CDR1 SEHNR, CDR2 FQNEAQ (reference sequence). The CDR3 loop spans 15 amino acids. Deletions cut 2 bases from V and 0 bases from J, with 10 bases between. CDR3 sequence reads: CASSLQGLSNYGYTF. As DNA, the CDR3 is TGTGCCAGCAGCTTACAGGGGCTCTCTAACTATGGCTACACCTTC.

The V and J genes are TRBV10-3 and TRBJ2-3, with 10 bases fitting TRBD2. Germline V lookup: CDR1 ENHRY, CDR2 SYGVKD. CDR3 length: 15 amino acids. V dropped 8 bases and J dropped 4; count of bases not matched to a gene: 9. In nucleotides, the CDR3 is TGTGCCATCGGACCGGGACTAGCGAAAGCAGATACGCAGTATTTT. It translates to CAIGPGLAKADTQYF.

V usage is TRBV20-1 and J usage is TRBJ2-1; perhaps TRBD2 as D (6 bases). Trimming took 6 bases from V and 11 from J, leaving 11 bases between them. This CDR3 is 10 amino acids long. Germline loops: CDR1 DFQATT, CDR2 SNEGSKA (reference sequence). The CDR3 here is CSAGRDQQFF. DNA of the CDR3: TGCAGTGCCGGGCGGGATCAGCAGTTCTTC.

This clone was seen only a few times. The chain uses TRBV10-3 and TRBJ1-1, with D possibly matching TRBD1 (5 bases). Trimming shortened V by 7 bases and J by 2 bases, and 11 bases separated the two germline ends. CDR3 length equals 13 residues. Germline assignment: CDR1 ENHRY and CDR2 SYGVKD. As DNA, the CDR3 is TGTGCCATCATAGGCCAGGGCAACACTGAAGCTTTCTTT. It encodes CAIIGQGNTEAFF.

In this sample, this clone turned up a few times. V and J are TRBV6-5 and TRBJ1-2; tentatively, D is TRBD1 (6 bases). Looked up from germline, CDR1 is MNHEY and CDR2 is SVGAGI. V was cut by 5 bases and J by 7 bases, with 14 bases left in between. The CDR3 covers 13 residues. The CDR3 sequence is CASSPPTGAGYTF. The CDR3 DNA sequence: TGTGCCAGCAGTCCCCCGACAGGCGCTGGCTACACCTTC.

The J gene is TRBJ1-1, the V gene TRBV28; tentative D call: TRBD1 (6 bases). CDR3 length: 14 amino acids. The ends were cut back, 6 bases at V and 11 bases at J, with 22 bases in the middle. The germline V gene has CDR1 MDHEN and CDR2 SYDVKM. The CDR3 bases are TGTGCCAGCAGAGGGGGTGGGGCGGACGTAGCGGCTTTCTTT. It encodes CASRGGGADVAAFF.

The rearrangement uses TRBV19 and TRBJ2-6; TRBD1 agrees at 9 bases. V lost 1 base and J lost 1; bases outside the gene matches: 8. This CDR3 comprises 19 residues. Per germline, CDR1 LNHDA and CDR2 SQIVND (reference sequence). The CDR3 sequence is CASSIARQGGISGANVLTF. The DNA of the CDR3 is TGTGCCAGTAGTATAGCCCGACAGGGGGGCATTTCTGGGGCCAACGTCCTGACTTTC.

The chain employs TRBV5-1 and TRBJ2-7; tentative D call: TRBD2 (6 bases). This CDR3 comprises 16 residues. V was shortened by 4 bases and J by 4 bases, with 21 bases between the two germline ends. Per the germline V gene, CDR1 is SGHRS and CDR2 is YFSETQ. The CDR3 spells CASSRLGITGEYEQYF. In DNA, the CDR3 is TGCGCCAGCAGCCGTCTTGGAATCACGGGAGAATACGAGCAGTACTTC.

V and J are TRBV6-5 and TRBJ2-1, with D possibly TRBD2 on 5 matching bases. The V end was cut by 5 bases, the J end by 3 bases, with 14 bases between. The length of the CDR3 is 15 residues. Germline lookup yields CDR1 MNHEY and CDR2 SVGAGI. The CDR3 is CASSSLGADYNEQFF. CDR3 coding DNA: TGTGCCAGCAGTAGCCTGGGAGCCGACTACAATGAGCAGTTCTTC.